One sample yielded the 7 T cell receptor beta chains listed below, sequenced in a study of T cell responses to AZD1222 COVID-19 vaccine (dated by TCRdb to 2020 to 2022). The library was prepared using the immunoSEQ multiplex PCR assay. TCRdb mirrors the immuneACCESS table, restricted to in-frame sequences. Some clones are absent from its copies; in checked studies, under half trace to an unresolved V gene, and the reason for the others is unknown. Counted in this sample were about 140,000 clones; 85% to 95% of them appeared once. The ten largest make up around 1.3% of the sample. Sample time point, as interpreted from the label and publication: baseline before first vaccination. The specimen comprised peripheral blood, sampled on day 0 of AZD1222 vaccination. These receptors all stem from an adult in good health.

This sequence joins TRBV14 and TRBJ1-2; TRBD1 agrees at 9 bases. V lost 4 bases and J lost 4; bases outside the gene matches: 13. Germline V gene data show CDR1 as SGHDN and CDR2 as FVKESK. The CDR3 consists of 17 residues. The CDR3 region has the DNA TGTGCCAGCAGCCTAACGGCGGGACAGGGATTGATCTATGGCTACACCTTC. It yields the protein CASSLTAGQGLIYGYTF.

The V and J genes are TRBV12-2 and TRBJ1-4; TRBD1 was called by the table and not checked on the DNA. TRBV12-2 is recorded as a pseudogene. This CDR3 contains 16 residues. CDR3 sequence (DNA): TGTGCAAGTCGCTTAGCCGACAGGGGCGACAATGAAAAACTGTTTTTT. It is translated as CASRLADRGDNEKLFF.

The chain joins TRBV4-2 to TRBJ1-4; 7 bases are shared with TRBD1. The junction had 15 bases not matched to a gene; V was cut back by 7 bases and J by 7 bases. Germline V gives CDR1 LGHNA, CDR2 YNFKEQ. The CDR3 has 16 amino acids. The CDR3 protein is CASTLHVGAGGEKLFF. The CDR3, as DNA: TGTGCCAGCACATTACACGTCGGGGCAGGGGGTGAAAAACTGTTTTTT.

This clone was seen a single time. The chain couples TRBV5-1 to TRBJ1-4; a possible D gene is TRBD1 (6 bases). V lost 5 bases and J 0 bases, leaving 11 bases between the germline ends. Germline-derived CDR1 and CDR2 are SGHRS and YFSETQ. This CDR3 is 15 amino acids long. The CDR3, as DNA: TGCGCCAGCAGACTGGGGGCATCAACTAATGAAAAACTGTTTTTT. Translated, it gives CASRLGASTNEKLFF.

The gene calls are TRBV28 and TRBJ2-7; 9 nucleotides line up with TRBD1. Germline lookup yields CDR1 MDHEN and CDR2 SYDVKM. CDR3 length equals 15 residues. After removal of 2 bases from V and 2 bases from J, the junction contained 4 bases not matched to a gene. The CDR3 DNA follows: TGTGCCAGCAGTTTACATCGGGACAGGGCCTACGAGCAGTACTTC. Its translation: CASSLHRDRAYEQYF.

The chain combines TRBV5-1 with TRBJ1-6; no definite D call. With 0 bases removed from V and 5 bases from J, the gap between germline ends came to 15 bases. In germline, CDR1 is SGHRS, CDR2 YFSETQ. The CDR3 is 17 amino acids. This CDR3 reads CASSLEWGEGNNSPLHF. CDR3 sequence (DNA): TGCGCCAGCAGCTTGGAATGGGGTGAGGGAAATAATTCACCCCTCCACTTT.

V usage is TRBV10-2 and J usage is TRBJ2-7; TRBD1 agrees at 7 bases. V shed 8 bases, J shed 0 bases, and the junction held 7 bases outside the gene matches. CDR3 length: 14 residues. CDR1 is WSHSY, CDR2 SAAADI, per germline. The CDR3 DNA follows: TGCGCCAGCCAACAGGGGACGATCTCCTACGAGCAGTACTTC. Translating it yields CASQQGTISYEQYF.